A single sample gave rise to the 27 T cell receptor beta chains below, sequenced in a study of blood T cells in healthy people across ages. A second PCR, run for about 6 to 11 cycles, used a sample-barcoded 5' primer plus a J-beta primer mix. TCRdb re-derived calls from the 5' RACE reads in MiXCR, one entry per CDR3 protein. The table records some 1.4 million distinct CDR3 sequences, 42% of them present only once. Sequencing used blood. The receptors shown here come from a woman aged 18-35 years in good health.

This clonotype was seen only once. The genes are TRBV12-3 or TRBV12-4 and TRBJ2-2, with D unresolved. The CDR3 has 15 amino acids. V lost 5 bases, J lost 0 bases, and 10 bases lay in between. CDR3 region: CASSRVAANTGELFF. CDR3 in DNA: TGTGCCAGCAGTCGCGTGGCAGCGAACACCGGGGAGCTGTTTTTT.

J is TRBJ2-1 and V is TRBV20-1; D tentatively fits TRBD1 or TRBD2 (5 bases each). Between the trimmed V and J ends, which lost 2 bases and 7 bases, there was a span of 12 bases. This CDR3 spans 13 amino acids. Germline loops: CDR1 DFQATT, CDR2 SNEGSKA (reference sequence). The CDR3: CSARLGRVNEQFF. In nucleotides, the CDR3 is TGCAGTGCTAGACTGGGACGGGTTAATGAGCAGTTCTTC.

The V gene is TRBV25-1, the J gene TRBJ1-6; perhaps TRBD1 as D (5 bases). The CDR3 loop spans 14 amino acids. The V gene lost 4 bases and the J gene lost 5 bases, with 9 bases spanning the gap. Germline V gene lookup returns CDR1 MGHDK and CDR2 SYGVNS. The CDR3 DNA sequence: TGTGCCAGCAGTGGCCCGACAGATAATTCACCCCTCCACTTT. Translation: CASSGPTDNSPLHF.

The V gene is TRBV6-5, the J gene TRBJ2-3; possible D gene TRBD2, 5 bases. Trimming left V 4 bases short and J 11 bases short, with 16 bases between. This CDR3 is 13 amino acids long. Germline V gene sequence: CDR1 MNHEY, CDR2 SVGAGI. CDR3 sequence: CASSLLGVSEQYF. CDR3 in DNA: TGTGCCAGCAGTTTACTGGGAGTTAGCGAGCAGTATTTT.

With regard to this clonotype: One end of the junction varies from germline; a read error may be responsible. The genes are TRBV11-2 and TRBJ2-7; possible D gene TRBD1, 5 bases. Germline V gene lookup returns CDR1 SGHAT and CDR2 FQNNGV. CDR3 size: 17 residues. The CDR3 is CANSLGFRTGNSYEQYF. CDR3 DNA sequence: TGTGCCAACAGCTTAGGATTCCGTACAGGCAACTCCTACGAGCAGTACTTC.

This clonotype was seen a few times. The chain couples TRBV20-1 to TRBJ1-5; weak D call: TRBD1 (5 bases). The CDR3 runs to 12 residues. Trimming stripped 2 bases from V and 6 bases from J, with 8 bases between. Germline assignment: CDR1 DFQATT and CDR2 SNEGSKA (reference sequence). The CDR3: CSARKGIQPQHF. The CDR3 bases are TGCAGTGCTAGAAAGGGGATTCAGCCCCAGCATTTT.

CDR3 nucleotides: TGTGCCAGCAGTTTATCGCCCTTAGGACAGGGGATTGGTACTAGCGGGAGGTCTGGGGTTACGCAGTATTTT. Its translation is CASSLSPLGQGIGTSGRSGVTQYF. The chain is built from TRBV27 and TRBJ2-3; 12 bases are shared with TRBD2. V shed 0 bases, J shed 8 bases, and the junction held 30 bases outside the gene matches. The CDR3 runs 24 residues. The germline gives CDR1 MNHEY, CDR2 SMNVEV (reference sequence).

The V call is TRBV30, the J call TRBJ1-6; a weak D match, TRBD1 (6 bases). V was shortened by 3 bases and J by 10 bases, with 10 bases between the two germline ends. There are 12 residues in the CDR3. Germline V gene data show CDR1 as GTSNPN and CDR2 as SVGIG (reference sequence). The DNA for the CDR3 is TGTGCCTGGAGAAGCAGGGGCTCACCCCTCCACTTT. Its protein product is CAWRSRGSPLHF. Looking up the rest from reference TRBV30 and TRBJ1-6 gives the full variable domain: SQTIHQWPATLVQPVGSPLSLECTVEGTSNPNLYWYRQAAGRGLQLLFYSVGIGQISSEVPQNLSASRPQDRQFILSSKKLLLSDSGFYLCAWRSRGSPLHFGNGTRLTVT.

The rearrangement joins TRBV7-2 to TRBJ1-1; tentative D call: TRBD1 (6 bases). V lost 5 bases and J 0 bases, leaving 16 bases between the germline ends. CDR1 and CDR2 from the germline V gene are SGHTA and FQGNSA. The CDR3 extends over 16 amino acids. CDR3 sequence reads: CASSGGPSYLNTEAFF. The CDR3 region has the DNA TGTGCCAGCAGCGGGGGGCCTAGCTACTTGAACACTGAAGCTTTCTTT.

This chain joins TRBV5-1 and TRBJ2-7, with 7 bases aligning to TRBD1. Germline values: CDR1 SGHRS, CDR2 YFSETQ. The CDR3 consists of 15 residues. Trimming removed 4 bases from V and 3 bases from J; junction bases left unmatched: 10. The CDR3 sequence is CASSADRVLGYEQYF. The CDR3 DNA follows: TGCGCCAGCAGCGCCGACAGGGTCTTAGGCTACGAGCAGTACTTC. Together with reference TRBV5-1 and TRBJ2-7, the CDR3 gives the full variable domain: KAGVTQTPRYLIKTRGQQVTLSCSPISGHRSVSWYQQTPGQGLQFLFEYFSETQRNKGNFPGRFSGRQFSNSRSEMNVSTLELGDSALYLCASSADRVLGYEQYFGPGTRLTVT.

V gene TRBV27 combines with J gene TRBJ1-1; D ambiguous. V shed 3 bases and J shed 4 bases, with 9 bases lying between them. The CDR3 totals 13 residues. The V gene's germline CDR1 is MNHEY and CDR2 SMNVEV (reference sequence). The CDR3 here is CASSFQVGTEAFF. CDR3 bases: TGTGCCAGCAGTTTCCAGGTAGGCACTGAAGCTTTCTTT.

The CDR3, as DNA: TGTGCCAGCAGCCAAGATGGGGTTCGCTCACCCCTCCACTTT. This sequence encodes CASSQDGVRSPLHF. The rearrangement uses TRBV3-1 and TRBJ1-6; D not certain. V lost 0 bases to trimming and J lost 10 bases, with 10 bases between them. The CDR3 totals 14 residues. Germline V gives CDR1 LGHDT, CDR2 YNNKEL (reference sequence).

V and J are TRBV28 and TRBJ2-5; D is perhaps TRBD2 (6 bases). The CDR3 is made up of 14 amino acids. Trimming stripped 3 bases from V and 9 bases from J, with 17 bases between. Per germline, CDR1 MDHEN and CDR2 SYDVKM. DNA for the CDR3: TGTGCCAGCAGTTTGGAGGCCGGGGAGGAGGCCCAGTACTTC. This encodes CASSLEAGEEAQYF.

A single count supports this clonotype. The rearrangement joins TRBV5-1 to TRBJ2-5; 10 nucleotides line up with TRBD2. The J segment lost 2 bases and the V segment lost 4 bases, leaving 11 bases of the junction unmatched. Germline-derived CDR1 and CDR2 are SGHRS and YFSETQ. CDR3 length: 17 amino acids. DNA for the CDR3: TGCGCCAGCAGCCCCGGAGGGGCTAGCGGGGGACAAGAGACCCAGTACTTC. This encodes CASSPGGASGGQETQYF.

The V gene is TRBV7-9, the J gene TRBJ1-5; 9 bases match TRBD1. This CDR3 comprises 16 residues. Germline CDR1 is SEHNR and CDR2 is FQNEAQ (reference sequence). J lost 7 bases, V lost 4 bases, and 11 bases had no gene match. CDR3 sequence (DNA): TGTGCCAGCAGCTCAACTCGGGGACAGGGCTTACAGCCCCAGCATTTT. Its translation: CASSSTRGQGLQPQHF.

This clonotype was seen a few times. V usage is TRBV10-3 and J usage is TRBJ2-5; D uncertain. Germline CDR1 is ENHRY and CDR2 is SYGVKD. This CDR3 region has 14 residues. V was clipped by 4 bases and J by 2 bases, with 11 bases between them. In DNA form, the CDR3 reads TGTGCCATCAGTGGGCGGTTGCTTCAAGAGACCCAGTACTTC. Residues: CAISGRLLQETQYF.

The chain couples TRBV9 to TRBJ2-1; TRBD2 agrees at 8 bases. This CDR3 contains 16 residues. The germline V gene encodes CDR1 SGDLS and CDR2 YYNGEE. Losses at the gene ends were 3 bases for V and 7 bases for J; bases not matched to a gene: 12. The CDR3 reads CASSALGRGATNEQFF. For the CDR3, the DNA is TGTGCCAGCAGCGCCCTCGGGCGGGGGGCCACTAATGAGCAGTTCTTC. Drawing the rest from reference TRBV9 and TRBJ2-1, the complete variable domain is DSGVTQTPKHLITATGQRVTLRCSPRSGDLSVYWYQQSLDQGLQFLIQYYNGEERAKGNILERFSAQQFPDLHSELNLSSLELGDSALYFCASSALGRGATNEQFFGPGTRLTVL.

The chain links TRBV5-1 to TRBJ2-1; D is possibly TRBD1 (5 bases). Germline lookup yields CDR1 SGHRS and CDR2 YFSETQ. Deletions cut 4 bases from V and 6 bases from J, with 11 bases between. The CDR3 is 13 residues long. CDR3 sequence: CASSMDTSNEQFF. The CDR3 DNA reads TGCGCCAGCAGCATGGACACTTCCAATGAGCAGTTCTTC. Looking up the rest from reference TRBV5-1 and TRBJ2-1 gives the full variable domain: KAGVTQTPRYLIKTRGQQVTLSCSPISGHRSVSWYQQTPGQGLQFLFEYFSETQRNKGNFPGRFSGRQFSNSRSEMNVSTLELGDSALYLCASSMDTSNEQFFGPGTRLTVL.

This chain uses TRBV12-3 or TRBV12-4 with TRBJ1-6, with TRBD1 matching 9 bases. Trimming cost V 7 bases and J 3 bases; bases outside gene matches: 4. This CDR3 has 15 residues. CDR3 region: CASMLTGGYNSPLHF. CDR3 coding DNA: TGTGCCAGCATGTTGACAGGGGGCTATAATTCACCCCTCCACTTT.

The genes are TRBV2 and TRBJ2-1; 10 bases are shared with TRBD1. The CDR3 has 13 residues. V trimming: 11 bases; J trimming: 13 bases; junction bases outside the gene matches: 14. CDR1 and CDR2 from the germline V gene are SNHLY and FYNNEI. The CDR3 DNA reads TGTGCCCGATCCGGGACAGGGGAAGAGGTTCAGTTCTTC. Amino acid sequence: CARSGTGEEVQFF.

The chain uses TRBV20-1 and TRBJ1-5; perhaps TRBD1 as D (5 bases). Germline CDR1 and CDR2: DFQATT and SNEGSKA (reference sequence). The CDR3 runs 14 residues. V lost 3 bases and J lost 7, with 16 bases in between. CDR3 nucleotide sequence: TGCAGTGCTAGTGGGATTGGGGGTCGGCAGCCCCAGCATTTT. Protein product: CSASGIGGRQPQHF.

This clonotype has only a few counts. The chain recombines TRBV5-1 with TRBJ2-7; 7 bases are a match to TRBD1. Trimming at V came to 3 bases and at J to 3 bases, leaving 9 bases not matched to a gene. Germline V lookup: CDR1 SGHRS, CDR2 YFSETQ. The CDR3 is made up of 15 amino acids. CDR3 nucleotides: TGCGCCAGCAGCTCCGCCTGGACAGGATACTACGAGCAGTACTTC. Translated, it gives CASSSAWTGYYEQYF.

The rearrangement joins TRBV20-1 to TRBJ2-7, with D perhaps matching TRBD2 (6 bases). V lost 5 bases to trimming and J lost 3 bases, with 23 bases between them. The length of the CDR3 is 16 residues. CDR1 and CDR2 (germline): DFQATT, SNEGSKA (reference sequence). The CDR3 DNA reads as TGCAGTGCTGCTCTAACTGGTGGTCCAGCGGGCTACGAGCAGTACTTC. Translating gives CSAALTGGPAGYEQYF.

This clonotype appeared a few times. This rearrangement joins TRBV12-3 or TRBV12-4 to TRBJ1-5; TRBD1 might be the D (6 bases). This CDR3 spans 15 amino acids. The germline V and J ends were trimmed by 5 bases and 3 bases, with 14 bases remaining between them. This CDR3 is CASSVDSLPNQPQHF. CDR3 in DNA: TGTGCCAGCAGTGTGGACAGCCTACCCAATCAGCCCCAGCATTTT.

This chain uses TRBV24-1 with TRBJ2-1, with 7 bases matching TRBD1. Germline lookup yields CDR1 KGHDR and CDR2 SFDVKD. The CDR3 has 14 residues. V dropped 5 bases and J dropped 9; count of bases not matched to a gene: 9. CDR3 amino acids: CATSVGQGVTEQFF. CDR3 bases: TGTGCCACCAGTGTCGGGCAGGGGGTCACTGAGCAGTTCTTC.

Regarding this clonotype: At one end the junction does not follow the germline gene, possibly because of a read error. J is TRBJ1-6 and V is TRBV27; D is undetermined. CDR3 length: 14 amino acids. Per germline, CDR1 MNHEY and CDR2 SMNVEV (reference sequence). CDR3 nucleotides: TGTGTCAGCGGATTTTGGGAGTATAATTCACCCCTCCACTTT. Its translation: CVSGFWEYNSPLHF.

The rearrangement links TRBV27 to TRBJ2-7, with 14 bases matching TRBD2. Germline V gives CDR1 MNHEY, CDR2 SMNVEV (reference sequence). Germline trimming cut 5 bases from V and 7 bases from J; bases unmatched to any gene: 7. The CDR3 has 15 residues. DNA for the CDR3: TGTGCCAGCAGTCGGGGACTAGCGGGAGTGAATGAGCAGTACTTC. The encoded protein is CASSRGLAGVNEQYF.